This entry lists 19 T cell receptor beta chains sequenced from one sample in a study of cytotoxic CD8 clonotypes in ibrutinib-treated CLL. Only in-frame clones appear in the TCRdb table, and some are missing; sequencing was by immunoSEQ multiplex PCR. Of about 310,000 clones listed, around four fifths are singletons. Sequencing used PBMCs, obtained before ibrutinib treatment. The source is a human donor with chronic lymphocytic leukemia.

The chain is built from TRBV6-5 and TRBJ1-1; tentatively, D is TRBD1 (6 bases). Germline-derived CDR1 and CDR2 are MNHEY and SVGAGI. With 6 bases removed from V and 1 base from J, the gap between germline ends came to 12 bases. The CDR3 length is 14 residues. The CDR3 loop reads CASRQGIANTEAFF. CDR3 in DNA: TGTGCCAGCAGGCAGGGGATTGCGAACACTGAAGCTTTCTTT.

The chain combines TRBV5-1 with TRBJ1-3; D unclear. Trimming pared 4 bases from V and 4 bases from J, leaving 12 bases between. This CDR3 spans 14 amino acids. The V gene's germline CDR1 is SGHRS and CDR2 YFSETQ. As DNA, the CDR3 is TGCGCCAGCAGCATCGAGGGAACCGGAAACACCATATATTTT. As protein: CASSIEGTGNTIYF.

The CDR3 loop reads CSARDPGAAFF. The CDR3, as DNA: TGCAGTGCTAGAGACCCGGGGGCCGCTTTCTTT. The V call is TRBV20-1, the J call TRBJ1-1, with D perhaps matching TRBD1 (6 bases). The CDR3 runs to 11 residues. Trimming removed 0 bases from V and 11 bases from J, with 10 bases in between. The germline gives CDR1 DFQATT, CDR2 SNEGSKA (reference sequence).

Written as DNA, the CDR3 is TGTGCTAGCCTGGGACAGGGGGTTTACGAGCAGTACTTC. It translates to CASLGQGVYEQYF. V usage is TRBV12-5 and J usage is TRBJ2-7, with 11 bases aligning to TRBD1. The CDR3 is made up of 13 amino acids. The ends lost 9 bases at V and 4 bases at J; junction bases unmatched: 5. In germline, CDR1 is LGHNT, CDR2 FRNRAP.

The CDR3 region is CATLWGGQPQHF. As DNA, the CDR3 is TGTGCCACCCTCTGGGGGGGTCAGCCCCAGCATTTT. The genes are TRBV6-1 and TRBJ1-5; the D gene is possibly TRBD1 (5 bases). Germline CDR1 is MNHNS and CDR2 is SASEGT. V lost 10 bases to trimming and J lost 6 bases, with 13 bases between them. This CDR3 has 12 amino acids.

The chain is built from TRBV29-1 and TRBJ2-7, with D maybe TRBD2 (6 bases). The ends were cut back, 4 bases at V and 3 bases at J, with 13 bases in the middle. This CDR3 is 13 amino acids long. Germline values: CDR1 SQVTM, CDR2 ANQGSEA. CDR3 nucleotides: TGCAGCGTTGTTGGGGGGTTAGTCTACGAGCAGTACTTC. Translating it yields CSVVGGLVYEQYF.

V gene TRBV30 combines with J gene TRBJ2-7; D remains unclear. Between the trimmed V and J ends, which lost 5 bases and 0 bases, there was a span of 5 bases. The CDR3 contains 11 residues. CDR1 and CDR2 (germline): GTSNPN, SVGIG (reference sequence). The CDR3 reads CAWLSSYEQYF. The CDR3 bases are TGTGCCTGGCTTAGCTCCTACGAGCAGTACTTC. Full variable domain (missing parts from reference TRBV30 and TRBJ2-7): SQTIHQWPATLVQPVGSPLSLECTVEGTSNPNLYWYRQAAGRGLQLLFYSVGIGQISSEVPQNLSASRPQDRQFILSSKKLLLSDSGFYLCAWLSSYEQYFGPGTRLTVT.

The CDR3 sequence: CASTGQITYEQYF. The CDR3 nucleotides are TGCGCCAGCACTGGACAGATAACCTACGAGCAGTACTTC. This chain uses TRBV5-1 with TRBJ2-7; D may be TRBD1 (6 bases). Deletions cut 6 bases from V and 2 bases from J, with 12 bases between. CDR3 length: 13 amino acids. Germline values: CDR1 SGHRS, CDR2 YFSETQ.

This clone was recorded a few times. Distinct nucleotide sequences in the sample also encode this CDR3. The CDR3 is CASSLDRDTEAFF. The CDR3 DNA follows: TGCGCCAGCAGCTTGGACAGGGACACTGAAGCTTTCTTT. This rearrangement joins TRBV5-1 to TRBJ1-1; a weak D match, TRBD1 (6 bases). Between the trimmed V and J ends, which lost 0 bases and 3 bases, there was a span of 6 bases. Germline CDR1 is SGHRS and CDR2 is YFSETQ. The CDR3 consists of 13 residues.

The chain couples TRBV15 to TRBJ1-5; no reliable D call. Deletions cut 2 bases from V and 0 bases from J, with 2 bases between. Germline V CDR1 and CDR2: LNHNV, YYDKDF (reference sequence). The CDR3 is 13 amino acids. The CDR3 DNA sequence: TGTGCCACCAGCAGATATAGCAATCAGCCCCAGCATTTT. Protein sequence: CATSRYSNQPQHF.

CDR3 loop: CASSLGSALNTEAFF. The CDR3 DNA reads as TGTGCCAGCAGCTTAGGGTCAGCACTGAACACTGAAGCTTTCTTT. This chain joins TRBV7-9 and TRBJ1-1, with no clear D. The CDR3 consists of 15 residues. The germline V and J ends were trimmed by 1 base and 0 bases, with 9 bases remaining between them. Germline CDR1 reads SEHNR; CDR2 reads FQNEAQ (reference sequence).

This sequence joins TRBV7-9 and TRBJ2-1; 8 nucleotides line up with TRBD2. The ends lost 6 bases at V and 0 bases at J; junction bases unmatched: 10. The CDR3 consists of 17 residues. Germline CDR1 and CDR2: SEHNR and FQNEAQ (reference sequence). The CDR3 region has the DNA TGTGCCAGCAGTCCTGACTACGGGAGGGTCTCCTACAATGAGCAGTTCTTC. The encoded protein is CASSPDYGRVSYNEQFF.

This chain uses TRBV11-3 with TRBJ2-1; 8 bases fit TRBD2. CDR1 and CDR2 (germline): SGHNT, YENEEA. Germline trimming cut 5 bases from V and 8 bases from J; bases unmatched to any gene: 14. The CDR3 covers 16 residues. This CDR3 is CASSRGGANRQYEQFF. The DNA of the CDR3 is TGTGCCAGCAGCCGGGGGGGCGCAAACAGGCAATATGAGCAGTTCTTC.

This clone was picked up a small number of times. The rearrangement uses TRBV30 and TRBJ2-5, with TRBD2 identical over 13 bases. The CDR3 has 13 amino acids. CDR1 is GTSNPN, CDR2 SVGIG, per germline (reference sequence). The junction had 2 bases not matched to a gene; V was cut back by 5 bases and J by 5 bases. The CDR3 nucleotides read TGTGCCTGGGGACTAGCGGGAGCGGAGACCCAGTACTTC. Translation: CAWGLAGAETQYF.

This chain joins TRBV25-1 and TRBJ1-4, with D possibly being TRBD1 (5 bases). The germline V gene encodes CDR1 MGHDK and CDR2 SYGVNS. The CDR3 is made up of 12 amino acids. V lost 7 bases and J lost 6, with 9 bases in between. CDR3 in DNA: TGTGCCAGCATAGGGGAGTATGAAAAACTGTTTTTT. Translated, it gives CASIGEYEKLFF.

The chain uses TRBV7-2 and TRBJ2-7, with D perhaps matching TRBD1 (6 bases). The CDR3 runs to 15 residues. Trimming took off 3 bases at V and 6 bases at J, with 18 bases between the two ends. Germline CDR1 and CDR2: SGHTA and FQGNSA. Here the CDR3 reads CASSFTSTGGLEQYF. The CDR3 DNA reads as TGTGCCAGCAGCTTTACAAGTACTGGGGGCCTCGAGCAGTACTTC. Full variable domain (rest looked up from reference TRBV7-2 and TRBJ2-7): GAGVSQSPSNKVTEKGKDVELRCDPISGHTALYWYRQSLGQGLEFLIYFQGNSAPDKSGLPSDRFSAERTGGSVSTLTIQRTQQEDSAVYLCASSFTSTGGLEQYFGPGTRLTVT.

J is TRBJ1-2 and V is TRBV30; D unresolved. Germline CDR1 and CDR2: GTSNPN and SVGIG (reference sequence). The length of the CDR3 is 11 residues. V lost 2 bases and J lost 6, with 7 bases in between. For the CDR3, the DNA is TGTGCCTGGAGTCTAGGCGATGGCTACACCTTC. This encodes CAWSLGDGYTF.

V and J are TRBV19 and TRBJ2-1, with D perhaps TRBD2 (6 bases). The CDR3 contains 14 residues. Germline values: CDR1 LNHDA, CDR2 SQIVND (reference sequence). Trimming pared 9 bases from V and 2 bases from J, leaving 14 bases between. The CDR3 reads CASLGLPTYNEQFF. DNA of the CDR3: TGTGCCAGCCTTGGACTACCAACCTACAATGAGCAGTTCTTC.

The rearrangement joins TRBV2 to TRBJ1-5, with TRBD1 identical over 7 bases. From germline, CDR1 is SNHLY and CDR2 FYNNEI. After removal of 8 bases from V and 7 bases from J, the junction contained 8 bases not matched to a gene. The CDR3 length is 13 residues. The CDR3 region has the DNA TGTGCCAGCGCGGGACAGAGAGAACAGCCCCAGCATTTT. It specifies CASAGQREQPQHF.